Detailed here is one T cell receptor (beta chain). The antigen is not known. V lost 4 bases, J lost 3 bases, and 16 bases lay in between. Germline CDR1 reads LNHDA; CDR2 reads SQIVND (reference sequence). CDR3 length equals 15 residues. Donors needed at least one pre-ART PBMC sample plus at least two post-ART samples. The data derive from a study of long-term antiretroviral therapy in people with HIV. Study-wide findings and caveats: HIV repertoires spanned tighter CDR3 length ranges than controls did. Diversity measured after ART increased yet remained under transplant donor controls. All blood samples came from the years 2004 to 2017, possibly under older ART regimens.

At survey level, the immunoSEQ assay was run in its v3.0 version. Assay: immunoSEQ multiplex PCR; the TCRdb copy retains only in-frame clones and omits some. The data hold some 25,000 clones, with approximately 81% observed a single time. The source was unsorted PBMCs, collected 3 years after starting antiretroviral therapy. This rearrangement joins TRBV19 to TRBJ2-7; the D gene is possibly TRBD2 (6 bases). The sequence was obtained from a man aged 35 to 55 with HIV. The CDR3 loop reads CASSNPLEGIYEQYF. In DNA form, the CDR3 reads TGTGCCAGTAGTAACCCATTGGAGGGGATCTACGAGCAGTACTTC.